The present entry profiles one T cell receptor (beta chain) with its context. Germline V gives CDR1 SGHKS, CDR2 YYEKEE (reference sequence). V lost 4 bases, J lost 3 bases, and 8 bases stayed unmatched. The CDR3 totals 15 residues. Only in-frame clones appear in the TCRdb table, and some are missing; sequencing was by immunoSEQ multiplex PCR. The table records 25,000 to 35,000 clones, nearly 90% of them present only once. The data stem from a study of T cell changes during pregnancy in multiple sclerosis. The sample was CD8+ T cells from peripheral blood mononuclear cells, taken in the second trimester of pregnancy. This TCR came from a female donor with multiple sclerosis, enrolled in a pregnancy study. The chain carries TRBV5-5 and TRBJ2-7; the match to TRBD1 covers 9 bases. CDR3 nucleotides: TGTGCCAGCAGCGGGATAGGACAGGGGAGCTACGAGCAGTACTTC. Translated, it gives CASSGIGQGSYEQYF.